This T cell receptor (beta chain) originates from a study of CD8 T cells in Susac syndrome. The study's findings and limits: The study's TCR sequencing and HLA analysis drew on a certain number of individuals. That number was acknowledged as relatively small.

The CDR3 sequence is 14 residues long. Germline CDR1 reads SEHNR; CDR2 reads FQNEAQ (reference sequence). Trimming stripped 5 bases from V and 5 bases from J, with 15 bases between. When the RNA was reverse transcribed, random hexamers were used with an input of 0.5 to 1 ug. By means of immunoSEQ multiplex PCR, TCR beta CDR3 spanning 54 Vbeta and 13 Jbeta underwent amplification. TCRdb re-analysed the immunoSEQ multiplex PCR reads in MiXCR, keeping a single row per CDR3 protein. This repertoire shows around 270,000 distinct CDR3 sequences, around 89% found once; its top ten account for approximately 0.18%. As concerns this clonotype: Its antigen is unknown.

Material: CD8+ T cells from PBMCs. The chain uses TRBV7-9 and TRBJ1-2, with TRBD1 as a possible D gene (5 bases). This receptor was obtained from a human donor with multiple sclerosis. CDR3 residues: CASSETRQLYGYTF. The DNA of the CDR3 is TGTGCCAGCAGCGAAACACGACAGCTATATGGCTACACCTTC.